The 11 T cell receptor beta chains given below trace back to one sample, sequenced in a study of CD8 T cells in ankylosing spondylitis. TCRdb called the 5' RACE reads again in MiXCR, with one record for every CDR3 protein. The sample carries 200,000 to 300,000 distinct CDR3 sequences, roughly 10% recorded once. Sequencing was carried out using blood, either unsorted or a sorted T cell fraction (not recorded which). Receptors originate from a male donor with ankylosing spondylitis or in good health (not recorded which).

The table lists this clonotype with many counts. The genes are TRBV4-1 and TRBJ2-3, with 8 positions matching TRBD2. The CDR3 is 17 residues long. V shed 1 base, J shed 2 bases, and the junction held 8 bases outside the gene matches. Germline CDR1 MGHRA, CDR2 YSYEKL. CDR3 residues: CASSQVLSREVTDTQYF. In DNA, the CDR3 is TGCGCCAGCAGCCAAGTTTTATCGCGGGAGGTCACAGATACGCAGTATTTT.

This clonotype has a count of ten or more. The chain carries TRBV11-2 and TRBJ2-3; D is possibly TRBD1 (5 bases). The CDR3 length is 15 residues. V lost 3 bases, J lost 6 bases, and 16 bases lay in between. Germline V CDR1 and CDR2: SGHAT, FQNNGV. In nucleotides, the CDR3 is TGTGCCAGCAGCTTTTCAGGGTCCCCCGCGGATACGCAGTATTTT. The encoded protein is CASSFSGSPADTQYF.

Many counts were recorded for this clonotype. The chain couples TRBV9 to TRBJ2-1, with TRBD2 matching over 10 bases. The germline CDR1 and CDR2 sequences are SGDLS and YYNGEE. The CDR3 runs 15 residues. V shed 0 bases and J 9 bases; nucleotides not matched to a gene: 6. The CDR3 loop is CASSVEASGRGEQFF. The CDR3 nucleotides read TGTGCCAGCAGCGTAGAGGCTAGCGGGAGAGGTGAGCAGTTCTTC.

The chain employs TRBV5-1 and TRBJ1-1, with D hard to call. Trimming cost V 2 bases and J 3 bases, with 8 bases left between them. CDR3 length: 13 amino acids. Germline V gene data show CDR1 as SGHRS and CDR2 as YFSETQ. CDR3: CASSFDTDTEAFF. CDR3 nucleotide sequence: TGCGCCAGCAGCTTCGATACGGACACTGAAGCTTTCTTT.

The V and J genes are TRBV7-9 and TRBJ2-2, with D possibly TRBD2 on 5 matching bases. The V end lost 3 bases, the J end lost 4 bases, and 12 bases lay between the germline ends. CDR3 length equals 15 residues. CDR1 and CDR2 from the germline V gene are SEHNR and FQNEAQ (reference sequence). CDR3 DNA: TGTGCCAGCAGCTTCTGGCTAGCTCCCACCGGGGAGCTGTTTTTT. It encodes CASSFWLAPTGELFF. Drawing the rest from reference TRBV7-9 and TRBJ2-2, the complete variable domain is DTGVSQNPRHKITKRGQNVTFRCDPISEHNRLYWYRQTLGQGPEFLTYFQNEAQLEKSRLLSDRFSAERPKGSFSTLEIQRTEQGDSAMYLCASSFWLAPTGELFFGEGSRLTVL.

This clonotype was picked up many times. The V gene is TRBV20-1, the J gene TRBJ1-2; perhaps TRBD1 as D (5 bases). The V and J ends lost 1 base and 2 bases respectively, with 8 bases between them. This CDR3 is built from 13 residues. CDR1 is DFQATT, CDR2 SNEGSKA, per germline (reference sequence). CDR3: CSARATANYGYTF. The CDR3 DNA reads as TGCAGTGCTAGAGCGACAGCGAACTATGGCTACACCTTC.

About this clonotype itself: The junction departs from germline at one end; a sequencing error may be responsible. In DNA form, the CDR3 reads TGCTGTGCTAGAGCCCCGCTTTCGGCCAGGAACACCGGGGAGCTGTTTTTT. Translated: CCARAPLSARNTGELFF. The chain has TRBV20-1 and TRBJ2-2; D unresolved. The CDR3 is 17 amino acids. Germline V gene lookup returns CDR1 DFQATT and CDR2 SNEGSKA (reference sequence).

This sequence joins TRBV28 and TRBJ1-4; no definite D call. The CDR3 is 11 residues long. V was trimmed by 6 bases and J by 7 bases, leaving 6 bases between them. Looked up from germline, CDR1 is MDHEN and CDR2 is SYDVKM. The CDR3 loop reads CASSSLEKLFF. In DNA form, the CDR3 reads TGTGCCAGCAGCTCACTTGAAAAACTGTTTTTT.

This clonotype was recorded many times. The chain employs TRBV24-1 and TRBJ1-2, with D hard to call. Trimming removed 4 bases at V and 2 bases at J, with 10 bases between. Per the germline V gene, CDR1 is KGHDR and CDR2 is SFDVKD. The CDR3 is 14 amino acids. CDR3 loop: CATSERGRNYGYTF. The CDR3 DNA is TGTGCCACCAGTGAGCGAGGACGGAACTATGGCTACACCTTC.

In its sample, this clonotype was seen many times. The chain couples TRBV20-1 to TRBJ2-1; D tentatively reads TRBD1 or TRBD2 (6 bases each). Between the trimmed V and J ends, which lost 0 bases and 0 bases, there was a span of 9 bases. Germline CDR1 is DFQATT and CDR2 is SNEGSKA (reference sequence). The CDR3 loop spans 15 amino acids. DNA for the CDR3: TGCAGTGCTAGAGAAAAGGGGGGCTCCTACAATGAGCAGTTCTTC. Translated: CSAREKGGSYNEQFF.

Comments on this clonotype: A much larger clone lies one base from this, so it may be a read error. CDR3 nucleotide sequence: TGCAGTGCGGGGACTAGCGAAAGGGTTGGAGAGAGCCAGTACTTC. Translation: CSAGTSERVGESQYF. The V and J genes are TRBV20-1 and TRBJ2-5, with 10 bases matching TRBD2. The CDR3 has 15 residues. Looked up from germline, CDR1 is DFQATT and CDR2 is SNEGSKA (reference sequence).